This TCR beta chain comes out of a study of chemoradiotherapy in HPV16-positive cancers. General study points: During treatment, candidate HPV-specific clones and E7-related motifs expanded in tumor.

Repertoires were sampled repeatedly during chemoradiotherapy. This clone was detected a few times. Its antigen is as yet unknown. After removal of 0 bases from V and 9 bases from J, the junction contained 6 bases not matched to a gene. Germline V gene sequence: CDR1 SGHRS, CDR2 YFSETQ. The CDR3 is made up of 15 amino acids. TCRdb keeps only in-frame clones here, not all; method: immunoSEQ multiplex PCR. The sample lists over 10,000 clones, around three fifths occurring once. The V and J genes are TRBV5-1 and TRBJ1-6; 7 bases map to TRBD1. This clonotype was sampled from a human donor with HPV-associated anogenital cancer. Sampling was carried out from a patient who underwent chemoradiotherapy. The CDR3 here is CASSLGAGGGSPLHF. The CDR3 bases are TGCGCCAGCAGCTTGGGGGCAGGGGGTGGTTCACCCCTCCACTTT.